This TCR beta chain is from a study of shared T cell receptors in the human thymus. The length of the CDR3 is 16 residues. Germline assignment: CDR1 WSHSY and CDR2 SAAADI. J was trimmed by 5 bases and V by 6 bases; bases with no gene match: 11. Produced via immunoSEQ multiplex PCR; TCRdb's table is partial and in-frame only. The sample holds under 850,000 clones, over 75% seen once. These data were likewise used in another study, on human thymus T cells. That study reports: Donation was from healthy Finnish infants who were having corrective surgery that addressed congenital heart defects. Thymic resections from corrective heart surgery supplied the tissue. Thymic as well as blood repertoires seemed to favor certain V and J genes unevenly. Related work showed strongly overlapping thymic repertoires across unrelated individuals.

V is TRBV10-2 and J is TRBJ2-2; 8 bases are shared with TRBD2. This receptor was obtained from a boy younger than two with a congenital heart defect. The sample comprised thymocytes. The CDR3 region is CASSPTPAGVTGELFF. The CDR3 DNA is TGCGCCAGCAGCCCTACTCCAGCGGGAGTAACCGGGGAGCTGTTTTTT.